Listed here are 17 T cell receptor beta chains from one sample, sequenced in a study of T cells after yellow fever vaccination. TCRdb reprocessed the 5' RACE reads with MiXCR, giving one entry per CDR3 protein. Seen here are 200,000 to 300,000 distinct CDR3 sequences, approximately 3.5% observed once, and the top ten hold about 19%. The source material was PBMCs, sampled 15 days after the yellow fever booster vaccination. These receptors originate from a man aged 18 to 35 who received the YFV17D yellow fever vaccine.

Many counts were recorded for this clonotype. The chain recombines TRBV4-3 with TRBJ2-2, with TRBD1 matching 8 bases. Germline V gene sequence: CDR1 LGHNA, CDR2 YSLEER. The CDR3 runs 19 residues. V lost 1 base and J lost 4; bases outside the gene matches: 14. Here the CDR3 DNA reads TGCGCCAGCAGCCAAGGTTTCCGGGACAGGAGATTTACCACCGGGGAGCTGTTTTTT. Translation gives CASSQGFRDRRFTTGELFF.

This clonotype has ten or more counts. V usage is TRBV5-5 and J usage is TRBJ2-7, with TRBD2 as a possible D gene (7 bases). Between the trimmed V and J ends, which lost 5 bases and 2 bases, there was a span of 20 bases. The germline V gene encodes CDR1 SGHKS and CDR2 YYEKEE (reference sequence). This CDR3 is 16 amino acids long. CDR3 sequence: CASSPPGEGGAYEQYV. In DNA form, the CDR3 reads TGTGCCAGCAGTCCACCTGGCGAGGGGGGGGCCTACGAGCAGTACGTC.

This clonotype was seen at least ten times. V and J are TRBV29-1 and TRBJ2-5, with 8 bases lining up with TRBD1. The CDR3 has 12 amino acids. Germline V gives CDR1 SQVTM, CDR2 ANQGSEA. The V segment lost 6 bases and the J segment 6 bases; nucleotides outside the gene matches: 6. Here the CDR3 DNA reads TGCAGCGTGCTGGACAGGGTAAAGACCCAGTACTTC. Protein: CSVLDRVKTQYF.

This clonotype was seen repeatedly, ten times or more. The chain is built from TRBV29-1 and TRBJ1-1; D is ambiguous. V was trimmed by 5 bases and J by 4 bases, leaving 11 bases between them. The CDR3 runs to 12 residues. In germline, CDR1 is SQVTM, CDR2 ANQGSEA. CDR3 in amino acids: CSVIRFATEAFF. The CDR3 region has the DNA TGCAGCGTTATAAGATTTGCCACTGAAGCTTTCTTT.

This clonotype was observed many times. The rearrangement links TRBV27 to TRBJ2-3, with TRBD1 matching 8 bases. CDR3 length: 14 amino acids. CDR1 is MNHEY, CDR2 SMNVEV, per germline (reference sequence). Trimming cost V 2 bases and J 4 bases; bases outside gene matches: 2. The CDR3 bases are TGTGCCAGCAGTTTAGGACAGGGTTCAGATACGCAGTATTTT. This codes for CASSLGQGSDTQYF.

The chain has TRBV30 and TRBJ1-6; D not certain. Looked up from germline, CDR1 is GTSNPN and CDR2 is SVGIG (reference sequence). Trimming cost V 3 bases and J 0 bases, with 15 bases left between them. The CDR3 has 17 amino acids. The CDR3 loop reads CAWRNRLGSSYNSPLHF. The CDR3 DNA follows: TGTGCCTGGAGGAACCGACTGGGCAGCTCCTATAATTCACCCCTCCACTTT.

The V call is TRBV7-2, the J call TRBJ2-5; TRBD2 is a possible D gene (6 bases). Germline V gene sequence: CDR1 SGHTA, CDR2 FQGNSA. V lost 2 bases and J lost 5, with 12 bases in between. The CDR3 is 14 amino acids. In DNA, the CDR3 is TGTGCCAGCAGCTTAAACGACGGAGGGGAGACCCAGTACTTC. This codes for CASSLNDGGETQYF.

This clonotype showed up many times. The chain combines TRBV7-2 with TRBJ2-3; no definite D call. The germline V gene has CDR1 SGHTA and CDR2 FQGNSA. This CDR3 has 14 residues. Between the trimmed V and J ends, which lost 2 bases and 8 bases, there was a span of 14 bases. This chain's CDR3 is CASSLIKGIGTQYF. The DNA of the CDR3 is TGTGCCAGCAGCTTAATCAAGGGAATCGGTACGCAGTATTTT.

This clonotype was detected ten times or more. This rearrangement joins TRBV6-6 to TRBJ1-6; D may be TRBD1 (5 bases). Germline loops: CDR1 MNHNY, CDR2 SVGAGI (reference sequence). The CDR3 is 16 amino acids. Deletions cut 2 bases from V and 10 bases from J, with 18 bases between. In DNA form, the CDR3 reads TGTGCCAGCAGTTACATGGTTGCCAGGGTGGGGTCACCCCTCCACTTT. Translated, it gives CASSYMVARVGSPLHF.

This clonotype occurred many times. The rearrangement uses TRBV4-1 and TRBJ1-1; tentative D call: TRBD1 (5 bases). This CDR3 is built from 16 residues. The germline gives CDR1 MGHRA, CDR2 YSYEKL. The germline V and J ends were trimmed by 4 bases and 4 bases, with 19 bases remaining between them. The CDR3 region has the DNA TGCGCCAGCAGCCGCTCCCCGGGAGGGGTCGGCACTGAAGCTTTCTTT. The encoded protein is CASSRSPGGVGTEAFF.

Many counts were recorded for this clonotype. The V gene is TRBV20-1, the J gene TRBJ2-1; TRBD2 is a possible D gene (7 bases). The CDR3 covers 15 residues. Trimming removed 0 bases from V and 8 bases from J, with 17 bases in between. Germline V gene lookup returns CDR1 DFQATT and CDR2 SNEGSKA (reference sequence). Here the CDR3 reads CSARDQRGGSDEQFF. CDR3 coding DNA: TGCAGTGCTAGAGATCAGAGGGGGGGCTCCGATGAGCAGTTCTTC.

The sample holds many counts of this clonotype. This chain connects TRBV9 to TRBJ1-3; a possible D gene is TRBD1 (6 bases). The length of the CDR3 is 17 residues. Germline loops: CDR1 SGDLS, CDR2 YYNGEE. With 4 bases removed from V and 2 bases from J, the gap between germline ends came to 19 bases. This chain's CDR3 is CASSQLRNRGPGNTIYF. The CDR3 DNA is TGTGCCAGCAGCCAACTCAGGAATCGGGGGCCTGGAAACACCATATATTTT.

Notes on this clonotype: A much larger clone differs from this one at a single base, so this may be a read error. This chain joins TRBV5-1 and TRBJ1-1, with TRBD1 as a possible D gene (5 bases). CDR1 is SGHRS, CDR2 YFSETQ, per germline. CDR3 size: 15 residues. Here the CDR3 reads CASSLRDGTWTEGFF. The CDR3 DNA sequence: TGCGCCAGCAGCTTGCGGGACGGGACGTGGACTGAAGGTTTCTTT.

This clonotype was seen repeatedly, ten times or more. The rearrangement joins TRBV4-3 to TRBJ1-2, with no clear D. The CDR3 runs to 13 residues. Trimming cost V 1 base and J 6 bases, with 9 bases left between them. Germline CDR1 LGHNA, CDR2 YSLEER. The CDR3 coding sequence is TGCGCCAGCAGCCAAGGTATAAAGGATGGCTACACCTTC. It translates to CASSQGIKDGYTF.

This clonotype appeared many times. The CDR3 reads CASSTTGTAPSNQSSYEQYV. In DNA, the CDR3 is TGTGCCAGCTCGACTACCGGGACGGCCCCATCTAACCAGAGCTCCTACGAGCAGTACGTC. V and J are TRBV18 and TRBJ2-7; D is tentatively TRBD1 or TRBD2 (5 bases each). V was trimmed by 6 bases and J by 0 bases, leaving 30 bases between them. Germline V CDR1 and CDR2: KGHSH, LQKENI. This CDR3 is 20 amino acids long.

This clonotype was counted many times. The rearrangement links TRBV6-6 to TRBJ2-3, with 14 bases fitting TRBD2. The CDR3 consists of 17 residues. CDR1 MNHNY and CDR2 SVGAGI come from the germline V gene (reference sequence). J lost 0 bases, V lost 5 bases, and 4 bases had no gene match. DNA of the CDR3: TGTGCCAGCAGTCCTTGGACTAGCGGGGGGAGCACAGATACGCAGTATTTT. Its translation: CASSPWTSGGSTDTQYF.

This clonotype has ten or more counts. V gene TRBV12-3 or TRBV12-4 combines with J gene TRBJ2-2, with D perhaps matching TRBD2 (6 bases). Trimming removed 3 bases at V and 2 bases at J, with 16 bases between. CDR3 size: 17 residues. The CDR3 bases are TGTGCCAGCAGTTTCTCAAAGGGCGGGGACAACACCGGGGAGCTGTTTTTT. Encoded protein: CASSFSKGGDNTGELFF.